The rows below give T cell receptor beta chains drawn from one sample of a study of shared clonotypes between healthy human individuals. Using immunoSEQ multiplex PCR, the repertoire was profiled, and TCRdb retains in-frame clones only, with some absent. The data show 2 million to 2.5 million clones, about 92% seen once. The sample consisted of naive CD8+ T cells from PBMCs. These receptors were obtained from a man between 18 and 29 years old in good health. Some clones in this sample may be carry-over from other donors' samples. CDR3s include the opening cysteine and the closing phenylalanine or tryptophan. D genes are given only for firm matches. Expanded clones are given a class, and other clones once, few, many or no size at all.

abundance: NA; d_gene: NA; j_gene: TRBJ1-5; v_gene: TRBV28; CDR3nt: TGTGCCAGCGGGTGGGGGTACAATCAGCCCCAGCATTTT; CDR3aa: CASGWGYNQPQHF
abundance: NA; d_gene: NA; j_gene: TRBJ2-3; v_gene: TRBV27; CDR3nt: TGTGCCAGCAGTCAAGGGACCATCTACACAGATACGCAGTATTTT; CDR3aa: CASSQGTIYTDTQYF
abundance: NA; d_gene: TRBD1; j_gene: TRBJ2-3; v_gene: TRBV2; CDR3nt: TGTGCCAGCAATCCGAGGACAGGACCAGATACGCAGTATTTT; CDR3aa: CASNPRTGPDTQYF
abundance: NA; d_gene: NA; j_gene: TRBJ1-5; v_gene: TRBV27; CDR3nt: TGTGCCAGCAGTTTACAAGGTAGCAATCAGCCCCAGCATTTT; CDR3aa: CASSLQGSNQPQHF
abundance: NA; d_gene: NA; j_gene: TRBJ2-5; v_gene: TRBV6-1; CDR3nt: TGTGCCAGCAGTGCAACGGGAGACAGAGCCACCCAGACCCAGTACTTC; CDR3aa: CASSATGDRATQTQYF
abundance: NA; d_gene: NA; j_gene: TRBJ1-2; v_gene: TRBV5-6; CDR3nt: TGTGCCAGCAGCTCCGGACAATACTTCTATGGCTACACCTTC; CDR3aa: CASSSGQYFYGYTF
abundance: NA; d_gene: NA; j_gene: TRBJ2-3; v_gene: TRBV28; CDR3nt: TGTGCCAGCAGTTGGGGGATGGGCACAGATACGCAGTATTTT; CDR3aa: CASSWGMGTDTQYF
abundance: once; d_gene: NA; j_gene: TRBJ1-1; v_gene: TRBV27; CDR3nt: TGTGCCAGCAGTTTCTCCCTGGAGGGGGGGAACACTGAAGCTTTCTTT; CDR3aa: CASSFSLEGGNTEAFF
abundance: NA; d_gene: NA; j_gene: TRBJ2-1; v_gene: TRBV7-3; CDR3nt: TGTGCCAGCAGCTTAACCGGAAATGAGCAGTTCTTC; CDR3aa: CASSLTGNEQFF
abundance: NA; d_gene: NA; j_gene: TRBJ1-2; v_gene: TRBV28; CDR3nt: TGTGCCAGCGGAGCCGACGGCTATGGCTACACCTTC; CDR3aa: CASGADGYGYTF
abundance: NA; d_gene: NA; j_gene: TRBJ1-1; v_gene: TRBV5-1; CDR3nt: TGCGCCAGCAGCTGGGGGGGCGAAGATGAAGCTTTCTTT; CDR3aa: CASSWGGEDEAFF
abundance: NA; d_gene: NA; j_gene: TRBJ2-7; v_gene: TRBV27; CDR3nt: TGTGCCAGCAGTTTAATTGGCGGCTACGAGCAGTACTTC; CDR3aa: CASSLIGGYEQYF
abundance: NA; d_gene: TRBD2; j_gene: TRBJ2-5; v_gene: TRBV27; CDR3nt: TGTGCCAGCACTCGCCGGGGGGGACCACAGTACCAAGAGACCCAGTACTTC; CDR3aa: CASTRRGGPQYQETQYF
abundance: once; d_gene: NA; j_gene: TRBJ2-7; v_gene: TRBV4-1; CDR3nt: TGCGCCAGCAGCCAAGAGGGAGGCTCCTACGAGCAGTACTTC; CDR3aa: CASSQEGGSYEQYF
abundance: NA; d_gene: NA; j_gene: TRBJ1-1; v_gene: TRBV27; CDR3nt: TGTGCCAGCAGTTCCTTGACGGGTTTCCTGCTTGGAGCTTTCTTT; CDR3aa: CASSSLTGFLLGAFF
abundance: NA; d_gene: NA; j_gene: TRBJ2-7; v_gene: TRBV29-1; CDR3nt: TGCAGCGTGAAGGGGGGAATCGACGAGCAGTACTTC; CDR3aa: CSVKGGIDEQYF
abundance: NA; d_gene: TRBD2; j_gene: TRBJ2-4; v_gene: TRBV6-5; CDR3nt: TGTGCCAGCAGTTACTCGATCCGGGGGGGCATTCAGTACTTC; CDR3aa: CASSYSIRGGIQYF
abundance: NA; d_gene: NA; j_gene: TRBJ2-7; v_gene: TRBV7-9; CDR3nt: TGTGCCAGCAGCTTAGAAGGTTTCTTCTACGAGCAGTACTTC; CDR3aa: CASSLEGFFYEQYF
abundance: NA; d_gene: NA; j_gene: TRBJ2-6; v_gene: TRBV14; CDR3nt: TGTGCCAGCAGCCAGGGCGCGGGAAGGTCTGGGGCCAACGTCCTGACTTTC; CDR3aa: CASSQGAGRSGANVLTF
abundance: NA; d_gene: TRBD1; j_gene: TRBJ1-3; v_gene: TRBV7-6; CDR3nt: TGTGCCAGCAGCCCCCGACAGGGAAGGTCTGGAAACACCATATATTTT; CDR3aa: CASSPRQGRSGNTIYF
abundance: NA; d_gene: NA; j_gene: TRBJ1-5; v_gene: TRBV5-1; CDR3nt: TGCGCCAGCAGCTTGCGACCTCGAGGGACGGAGAACAATCAGCCCCAGCATTTT; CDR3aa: CASSLRPRGTENNQPQHF
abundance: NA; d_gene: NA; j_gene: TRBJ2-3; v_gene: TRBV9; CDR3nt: TGTGCCAGCAGCTTAAACACAGATACGCAGTATTTT; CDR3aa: CASSLNTDTQYF
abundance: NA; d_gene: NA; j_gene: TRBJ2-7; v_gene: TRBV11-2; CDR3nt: TGTGCCAGCAGCTTATTGCTCTCCGGGAGCTCCTACGAGCAGTACTTC; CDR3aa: CASSLLLSGSSYEQYF
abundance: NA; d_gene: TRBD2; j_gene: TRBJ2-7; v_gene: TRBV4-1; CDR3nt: TGCGCCAGCAGCCAACCCGGGGGGATTACCTACGAGCAGTACTTC; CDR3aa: CASSQPGGITYEQYF